The 12 T cell receptor beta chains below come from one sample, sequenced in a study of technical replicates of blood from a few donors (dated by TCRdb to about 2017). The library was built by means of the immunoSEQ multiplex PCR assay. This is the immuneACCESS table as TCRdb keeps it, with only in-frame sequences that have V and J called. A part of the clones is gone; compared with another copy, unresolved V genes explain less than half, and the rest is unexplained. The sample table shows about 53,000 clones, and 85% to 90% are seen once. The ten largest clones represent roughly 5.8% of the sample. Sequencing was carried out using PBMCs. These receptors originate from a human donor in good health. Some clones in this sample may be carry-over from other donors' samples.

CDR3 sequence reads: CASSGGQTHSNQPQHF. CDR3 nucleotide sequence: TGTGCCAGCAGTGGGGGACAGACACATAGCAATCAGCCCCAGCATTTT. V usage is TRBV6-1 and J usage is TRBJ1-5; 7 nucleotides align to TRBD1. CDR1 and CDR2 (germline): MNHNS, SASEGT. CDR3 length: 16 amino acids. J lost 0 bases, V lost 4 bases, and 6 bases had no gene match.

The J gene is TRBJ2-7, the V gene TRBV27, with TRBD1 matching 7 bases. Germline trimming cut 9 bases from V and 0 bases from J; bases unmatched to any gene: 8. CDR1 MNHEY and CDR2 SMNVEV come from the germline V gene (reference sequence). CDR3 size: 14 residues. The CDR3 sequence is CASHTGANSYEQYF. The CDR3, as DNA: TGTGCCAGTCATACAGGGGCCAACTCCTACGAGCAGTACTTC.

The rearrangement uses TRBV25-1 and TRBJ1-1; 7 nucleotides agree with TRBD1. CDR3 size: 13 residues. V shed 7 bases, J shed 6 bases, and the junction held 8 bases outside the gene matches. Germline-derived CDR1 and CDR2 are MGHDK and SYGVNS. The CDR3 bases are TGTGCCAGCACCCGACAGGGTGTCCCTGAAGCTTTCTTT. Residues: CASTRQGVPEAFF.

This clone showed up just once. The chain couples TRBV12-5 to TRBJ2-7, with a weak D call TRBD1 (6 bases). CDR1 is LGHNT, CDR2 FRNRAP, per germline. V lost 5 bases, J lost 7 bases, and 12 bases lay in between. The CDR3 loop spans 12 amino acids. As DNA, the CDR3 is TGTGCTAGTGGTCCCCCTAGGGGGGAGCAGTACTTC. Its protein is CASGPPRGEQYF. Full variable domain (outside the CDR3, taken from reference TRBV12-5 and TRBJ2-7): DARVTQTPRHKVTEMGQEVTMRCQPILGHNTVFWYRQTMMQGLELLAYFRNRAPLDDSGMPKDRFSAEMPDATLATLKIQPSEPRDSAVYFCASGPPRGEQYFGPGTRLTVT.

The chain employs TRBV7-9 and TRBJ1-6, with 9 bases fitting TRBD1. CDR3 length: 17 residues. The germline CDR1 and CDR2 sequences are SEHNR and FQNEAQ (reference sequence). V lost 5 bases to trimming and J lost 5 bases; unmatched junction nucleotides: 10. This chain's CDR3 is CASSVYETGGHNSPLHF. DNA of the CDR3: TGTGCCAGCAGCGTGTATGAAACAGGGGGCCATAATTCACCCCTCCACTTT.

The chain employs TRBV5-6 and TRBJ2-1; D is unclear. Deletions cut 4 bases from V and 0 bases from J, with 14 bases between. Germline-derived CDR1 and CDR2 are SGHDT and YYEEEE. There are 16 residues in the CDR3. CDR3: CASSHMTPSSYNEQFF. Written as DNA, the CDR3 is TGTGCCAGCAGCCATATGACTCCGAGCTCCTACAATGAGCAGTTCTTC.

This chain connects TRBV18 to TRBJ1-2; 10 bases match TRBD1. From germline, CDR1 is KGHSH and CDR2 LQKENI. This CDR3 is 14 amino acids long. V shed 8 bases and J 7 bases; nucleotides not matched to a gene: 10. For the CDR3, the DNA is TGTGCCAGCAGCACCCGACAGGGGGCCGGTGGCTACACCTTC. Amino acids: CASSTRQGAGGYTF.

The chain is built from TRBV18 and TRBJ2-7, with 11 bases identical to TRBD1. CDR3 length: 14 residues. V was clipped by 3 bases and J by 3 bases; unmatched bases: 1. Germline V gives CDR1 KGHSH, CDR2 LQKENI. The CDR3 coding sequence is TGTGCCAGCTCACCCGGGACAGGGGGCTACGAGCAGTACTTC. Encoded protein: CASSPGTGGYEQYF.

The chain's CDR3 is CASSLRGTGGLQETQYF. The CDR3 DNA reads TGCGCCAGCAGTCTCCGTGGGACAGGGGGCCTACAAGAGACCCAGTACTTC. This chain links TRBV4-1 with TRBJ2-5; TRBD1 agrees at 12 bases. Germline CDR1 MGHRA, CDR2 YSYEKL. This CDR3 region has 17 residues. After removal of 6 bases from V and 2 bases from J, the junction contained 10 bases not matched to a gene.

This chain joins TRBV2 and TRBJ2-2, with 8 nucleotides matching TRBD2. This CDR3 contains 16 residues. The germline V gene encodes CDR1 SNHLY and CDR2 FYNNEI. J gave up 4 bases and V 2 bases, and 6 bases lay outside the gene matches. CDR3 protein: CASSENAGGLTGELFF. DNA for the CDR3: TGTGCCAGCAGTGAAAACGCGGGAGGACTCACCGGGGAGCTGTTTTTT.

CDR3 nucleotide sequence: TGTGCCATCAGTGAGTCGGACGCGCCCGGGAGTGAAGCTTTCTTT. The encoded protein is CAISESDAPGSEAFF. This chain links TRBV10-3 with TRBJ1-1; no definite D call. The germline gives CDR1 ENHRY, CDR2 SYGVKD. The CDR3 runs to 15 residues. V was cut by 0 bases and J by 7 bases, with 15 bases left in between.

This chain uses TRBV27 with TRBJ1-1; 12 bases are a match to TRBD1. This CDR3 contains 17 residues. Germline values: CDR1 MNHEY, CDR2 SMNVEV (reference sequence). V lost 5 bases, J lost 0 bases, and 7 bases stayed unmatched. The CDR3 region is CASSTAGQGAMNTEAFF. The CDR3 nucleotides read TGTGCCAGCAGTACCGCGGGACAGGGGGCTATGAACACTGAAGCTTTCTTT.